What follows are 25 T cell receptor beta chains derived from one specimen sequenced in a study of cytomegalovirus exposure and HLA in healthy donors. The PCR used 60 Vbeta and 13 Jbeta primers. The repertoire was sequenced with immunoSEQ multiplex PCR; TCRdb's copy has only in-frame clones and lacks some. The sample consists of roughly 150,000 clones, approximately 73% of them appearing once. The material sequenced was PBMCs. The receptors derive from a young woman in good health and CMV-seropositive.

This sequence joins TRBV11-2 and TRBJ2-1; maybe TRBD2 (7 bases). The CDR3 sequence is 14 residues long. CDR1 and CDR2 from the germline V gene are SGHAT and FQNNGV. V was shortened by 5 bases and J by 4 bases, with 12 bases between the two germline ends. CDR3 coding DNA: TGTGCCAGCAGCGGGGGGGCCGCATACAATGAGCAGTTCTTC. It is translated as CASSGGAAYNEQFF.

This chain joins TRBV4-1 and TRBJ2-3; 13 nucleotides match TRBD2. CDR3 length: 20 residues. Looked up from germline, CDR1 is MGHRA and CDR2 is YSYEKL. V dropped 2 bases and J dropped 4; count of bases not matched to a gene: 15. CDR3 bases: TGCGCCAGCAGCCAACGTAGGACTAGCGGGGGCGGGGGGGTTGCAGATACGCAGTATTTT. This translates into CASSQRRTSGGGGVADTQYF.

The genes are TRBV10-3 and TRBJ2-6, with 11 bases aligning to TRBD2. The CDR3 runs 17 residues. Trimming cost V 10 bases and J 1 base; bases outside gene matches: 9. The germline CDR1 and CDR2 sequences are ENHRY and SYGVKD. CDR3 nucleotides: TGTGCCACCCGGTGGGCTAGCGGGGGGTCTGGGGCCAACGTCCTGACTTTC. It yields the protein CATRWASGGSGANVLTF.

This clone was seen only once. The V gene is TRBV7-3, the J gene TRBJ2-5, with 9 nucleotides matching TRBD2. V lost 5 bases and J lost 0; bases outside the gene matches: 7. The germline V gene encodes CDR1 SGHTA and CDR2 FQGTGA. CDR3 size: 16 residues. CDR3 DNA: TGTGCCAGCAGCCCCCGGGGACTAGCTTACCAAGAGACCCAGTACTTC. This codes for CASSPRGLAYQETQYF.

The chain is built from TRBV5-1 and TRBJ1-5; no clear D. CDR3 length equals 13 residues. Trimming cost V 4 bases and J 7 bases, with 12 bases left between them. In germline, CDR1 is SGHRS, CDR2 YFSETQ. The DNA of the CDR3 is TGCGCCAGCAGCGAGGGCCCAGGACAGCCCCAGCATTTT. Translated, it gives CASSEGPGQPQHF.

About this clone: The junction does not match germline at one end; this may be a read error. This chain joins TRBV7-9 and TRBJ2-3; a possible D gene is TRBD2 (7 bases). The CDR3 is 15 amino acids. In germline, CDR1 is SEHNR, CDR2 FQNEAQ (reference sequence). The CDR3 DNA sequence: TGTTCCAGCAGCTTACGGGGGGCCCTCGCAGATACGCAGTATTTT. This translates into CSSSLRGALADTQYF.

This chain joins TRBV30 and TRBJ1-3; perhaps TRBD1 as D (6 bases). The V end was cut by 0 bases, the J end by 4 bases, with 19 bases between. Germline assignment: CDR1 GTSNPN and CDR2 SVGIG (reference sequence). This CDR3 is 17 amino acids long. The CDR3 nucleotides read TGTGCCTGGAGTGTACCAGCGGGGGCGTTTTACGGAAACACCATATATTTT. This encodes CAWSVPAGAFYGNTIYF.

This chain links TRBV5-1 with TRBJ1-2; 10 positions agree with TRBD1. Germline CDR1 SGHRS, CDR2 YFSETQ. The CDR3 covers 15 residues. V shed 5 bases and J 2 bases; nucleotides not matched to a gene: 6. This CDR3 reads CASRGLTGGNYGYTF. CDR3 coding DNA: TGCGCCAGCAGGGGACTGACAGGGGGCAACTATGGCTACACCTTC.

The chain links TRBV28 to TRBJ2-2; D is unclear. Trimming stripped 3 bases from V and 4 bases from J, with 6 bases between. The CDR3 runs to 13 residues. Per germline, CDR1 MDHEN and CDR2 SYDVKM. The CDR3 DNA follows: TGTGCCAGCAGTTTCGGTTCCACCGGGGAGCTGTTTTTT. This codes for CASSFGSTGELFF.

This clone came up a few times. The rearrangement uses TRBV4-1 and TRBJ2-7; the D gene is possibly TRBD2 (7 bases). The V end was cut by 0 bases, the J end by 6 bases, with 15 bases between. The germline V gene encodes CDR1 MGHRA and CDR2 YSYEKL. CDR3 length equals 15 residues. The CDR3 coding sequence is TGCGCCAGCAGCCAAGAATCGGGCGGGGGCCTCGAGCAGTACTTC. The encoded protein is CASSQESGGGLEQYF.

The rearrangement joins TRBV30 to TRBJ1-3; D gene ambiguous. Germline V gene data show CDR1 as GTSNPN and CDR2 as SVGIG (reference sequence). Trimming pared 4 bases from V and 0 bases from J, leaving 7 bases between. There are 13 residues in the CDR3. CDR3 coding DNA: TGTGCCTGGAATAGTCTCTCTGGAAACACCATATATTTT. This codes for CAWNSLSGNTIYF.

This clone came up a few times. The chain carries TRBV5-1 and TRBJ2-7; 8 bases are shared with TRBD1. J lost 2 bases, V lost 6 bases, and 7 bases had no gene match. The CDR3 runs 14 residues. CDR1 and CDR2 (germline): SGHRS, YFSETQ. The CDR3 spells CASTSGTGAYEQYF. DNA of the CDR3: TGCGCCAGCACGTCCGGGACAGGAGCCTACGAGCAGTACTTC.

This clone was counted between two and nine times. This rearrangement joins TRBV12-5 to TRBJ2-2; tentatively, D is TRBD1 (6 bases). This CDR3 is built from 16 residues. Trimming took off 7 bases at V and 1 base at J, with 16 bases between the two ends. Per the germline V gene, CDR1 is LGHNT and CDR2 is FRNRAP. CDR3 in DNA: TGTGCTAGTGCCTTTCCCACGACAGGGAACACCGGGGAGCTGTTTTTT. Protein sequence: CASAFPTTGNTGELFF.

The J gene is TRBJ2-1, the V gene TRBV28, with a tentative D call TRBD1 (5 bases). Germline CDR1 and CDR2: MDHEN and SYDVKM. The CDR3 has 16 amino acids. V was shortened by 2 bases and J by 0 bases, with 11 bases between the two germline ends. The DNA for the CDR3 is TGTGCCAGCAGTTTACCCCCAGGGTTCTCCTACAATGAGCAGTTCTTC. This sequence encodes CASSLPPGFSYNEQFF.

This chain joins TRBV7-8 and TRBJ1-1; no firm D call. Trimming removed 5 bases from V and 5 bases from J, with 9 bases in between. This CDR3 region has 12 residues. CDR1 and CDR2 from the germline V gene are SGHVS and FQNEAQ. Here the CDR3 reads CASSQYTTEAFF. CDR3 in DNA: TGTGCCAGCAGCCAATACACAACTGAAGCTTTCTTT.

The rearrangement links TRBV7-2 to TRBJ2-1; a weak D match, TRBD2 (5 bases). The V end was cut by 5 bases, the J end by 6 bases, with 14 bases between. CDR1 is SGHTA and CDR2 is FQGNSA in the germline V gene. The CDR3 has 14 amino acids. The DNA for the CDR3 is TGTGCCAGCAGCCTCGGGGTAGTCGGCAATGAGCAGTTCTTC. Amino acids: CASSLGVVGNEQFF.

The chain employs TRBV4-3 and TRBJ1-4, with a weak D call TRBD1 (6 bases). Germline lookup yields CDR1 LGHNA and CDR2 YSLEER. The CDR3 consists of 16 residues. Trimming removed 0 bases from V and 8 bases from J, with 16 bases in between. The DNA of the CDR3 is TGCGCCAGCAGCCAAGATCTATGGGGAAGGGGGGAAAAACTGTTTTTT. Translating it yields CASSQDLWGRGEKLFF.

This clone was observed a few times. This chain connects TRBV5-1 to TRBJ1-6; D might be TRBD1 (5 bases). V gave up 4 bases and J gave up 9 bases, with 26 bases separating them. Germline V gene lookup returns CDR1 SGHRS and CDR2 YFSETQ. CDR3 length: 18 residues. CDR3 region: CASSPGGWADRSPSPLHF. The DNA of the CDR3 is TGCGCCAGCAGCCCGGGAGGATGGGCTGACAGAAGCCCTTCACCCCTCCACTTT.

This clone was picked up one time. The genes are TRBV7-6 and TRBJ2-5, with D possibly matching TRBD1 (6 bases). The germline V gene has CDR1 SGHVS and CDR2 FNYEAQ. V shed 3 bases and J shed 11 bases, with 13 bases lying between them. There are 12 residues in the CDR3. CDR3 protein: CASSFQGLEQYF. The CDR3 DNA reads TGTGCCAGCAGCTTTCAGGGGTTGGAGCAGTACTTC.

This clone has a handful of counts. The CDR3 coding sequence is TGCGCCAGCAGCTTACAGGGGGCTAGCTCTGGAAACACCATATATTTT. The encoded protein is CASSLQGASSGNTIYF. V and J are TRBV5-1 and TRBJ1-3; 9 nucleotides agree with TRBD1. Germline loops: CDR1 SGHRS, CDR2 YFSETQ. The junction had 3 bases not matched to a gene; V was cut back by 2 bases and J by 0 bases. CDR3 length: 16 amino acids.

The rearrangement links TRBV5-8 to TRBJ2-5; possibly TRBD1 for D (6 bases). The CDR3 has 17 amino acids. The germline CDR1 and CDR2 sequences are SGHTS and YDEGEE. Trimming shortened V by 3 bases and J by 1 base, and 19 bases separated the two germline ends. Here the CDR3 DNA reads TGTGCCAGCAGCTCACCACAGGGACGGATTGGCCAAGAGACCCAGTACTTC. Translating gives CASSSPQGRIGQETQYF.

The V gene is TRBV14, the J gene TRBJ1-1, with D perhaps matching TRBD1 (6 bases). Trimming pared 1 base from V and 10 bases from J, leaving 25 bases between. Germline CDR1 is SGHDN and CDR2 is FVKESK. The CDR3 is 17 residues long. The CDR3 sequence: CASSQGLKPGQGVGAFF. CDR3 sequence (DNA): TGTGCCAGCAGCCAAGGTCTCAAGCCGGGACAAGGGGTCGGAGCTTTCTTT.

This clone was seen more than once but under ten times. This chain links TRBV5-1 with TRBJ2-5; 10 positions match TRBD2. Germline CDR1 and CDR2: SGHRS and YFSETQ. CDR3 size: 17 residues. The J segment lost 1 base and the V segment lost 1 base, leaving 7 bases of the junction unmatched. The CDR3 DNA follows: TGCGCCAGCAGCTTGTTCGGTCTAGCGGGGGCCCAAGAGACCCAGTACTTC. Translation: CASSLFGLAGAQETQYF.

The chain links TRBV6-4 to TRBJ1-4; 7 nucleotides align to TRBD1. The V gene end was trimmed by 5 bases and the J gene end by 3 bases; junction bases not matched to a gene: 3. CDR1 and CDR2 from the germline V gene are MRHNA and SNTAGT. This CDR3 region has 14 residues. The CDR3 protein is CASSPGQANEKLFF. The CDR3 DNA reads TGTGCCAGCAGTCCCGGACAGGCTAATGAAAAACTGTTTTTT.

The chain uses TRBV7-7 and TRBJ2-7; D gene ambiguous. The CDR3 consists of 9 residues. Germline assignment: CDR1 SSHAT and CDR2 FNYEAQ (reference sequence). Written as DNA, the CDR3 is TGTATTTTTAAATCCGAGCAGTACTTC. Its protein product is CIFKSEQYF.